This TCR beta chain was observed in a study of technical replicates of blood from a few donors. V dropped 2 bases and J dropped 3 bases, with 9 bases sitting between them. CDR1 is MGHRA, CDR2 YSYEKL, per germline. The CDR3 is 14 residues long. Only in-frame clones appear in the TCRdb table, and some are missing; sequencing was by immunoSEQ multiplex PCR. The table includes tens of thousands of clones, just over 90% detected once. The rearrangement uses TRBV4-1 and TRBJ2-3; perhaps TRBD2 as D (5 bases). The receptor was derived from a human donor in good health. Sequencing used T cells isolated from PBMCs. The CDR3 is CASSQMSGTDTQYF. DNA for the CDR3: TGCGCCAGCAGCCAAATGTCGGGGACAGATACGCAGTATTTT.